This TCR beta chain was sequenced in a study of monozygotic twins with inflammatory bowel disease. Findings and limits, study-wide: Inverse Simpson values showed less TCRbeta diversity in IBD patients than in their healthy co-twins.

An amount of approximately 3,600 ng of total RNA was used for each TCR library. After re-calling the 5' RACE reads, TCRdb lists one entry per CDR3 protein, DNA absent. This sample's table has 120,000 to 150,000 distinct CDR3 sequences. The CDR3 has 14 residues. CDR1 SGHRS and CDR2 YFSETQ come from the germline V gene. Concerning this clonotype: Its specificity is unknown.

Sequencing used blood. The V gene is TRBV5-1, the J gene TRBJ2-5; TCRdb selects TRBD1, and the lack of DNA leaves this call unchecked. The sequence was obtained from a human donor with ulcerative colitis or Crohn's disease, or a healthy co-twin of an affected twin (not recorded which). The CDR3 here is CASNQGGGQETQYF.